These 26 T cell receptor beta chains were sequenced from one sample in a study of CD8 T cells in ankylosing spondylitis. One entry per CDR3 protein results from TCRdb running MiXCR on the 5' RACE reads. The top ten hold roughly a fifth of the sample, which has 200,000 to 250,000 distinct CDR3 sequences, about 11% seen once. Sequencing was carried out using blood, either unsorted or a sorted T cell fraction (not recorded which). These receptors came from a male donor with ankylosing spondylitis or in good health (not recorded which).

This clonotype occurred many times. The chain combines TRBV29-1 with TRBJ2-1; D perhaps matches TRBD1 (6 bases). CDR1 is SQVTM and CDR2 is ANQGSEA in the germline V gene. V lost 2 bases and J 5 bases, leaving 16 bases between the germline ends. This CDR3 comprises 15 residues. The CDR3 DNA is TGCAGCGTTGAATGGCCCCCCACAGGGAACAATGAGCAGTTCTTC. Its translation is CSVEWPPTGNNEQFF.

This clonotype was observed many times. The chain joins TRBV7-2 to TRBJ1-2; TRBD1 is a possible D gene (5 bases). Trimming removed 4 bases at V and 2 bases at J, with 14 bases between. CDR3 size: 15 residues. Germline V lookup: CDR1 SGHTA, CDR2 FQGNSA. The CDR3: CASSSRTEGNYGYTF. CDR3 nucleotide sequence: TGTGCCAGCAGCTCTCGGACGGAGGGGAACTATGGCTACACCTTC.

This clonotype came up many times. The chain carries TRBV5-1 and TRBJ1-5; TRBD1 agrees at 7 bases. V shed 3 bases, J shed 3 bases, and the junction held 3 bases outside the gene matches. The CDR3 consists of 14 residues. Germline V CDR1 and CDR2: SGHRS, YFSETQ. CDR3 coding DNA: TGCGCCAGCAGCTCAGGGGGAACCAATCAGCCCCAGCATTTT. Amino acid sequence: CASSSGGTNQPQHF.

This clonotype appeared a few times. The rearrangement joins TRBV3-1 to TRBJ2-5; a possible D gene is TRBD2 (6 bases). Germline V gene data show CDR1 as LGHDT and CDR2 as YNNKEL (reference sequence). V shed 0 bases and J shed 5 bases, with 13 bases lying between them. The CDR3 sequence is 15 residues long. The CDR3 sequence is CASSQDTTGAETQYF. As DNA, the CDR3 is TGTGCCAGCAGCCAAGATACCACGGGAGCGGAGACCCAGTACTTC.

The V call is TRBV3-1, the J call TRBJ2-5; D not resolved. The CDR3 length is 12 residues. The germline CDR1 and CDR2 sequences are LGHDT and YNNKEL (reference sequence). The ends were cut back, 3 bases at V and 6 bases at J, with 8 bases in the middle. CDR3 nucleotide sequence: TGTGCCAGCAGCCACGGGCGACAGACCCAGTACTTC. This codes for CASSHGRQTQYF.

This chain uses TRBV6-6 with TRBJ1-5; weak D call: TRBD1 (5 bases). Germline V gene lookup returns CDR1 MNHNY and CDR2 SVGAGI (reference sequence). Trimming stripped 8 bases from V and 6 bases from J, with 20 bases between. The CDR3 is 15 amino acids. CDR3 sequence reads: CASLSSGEGGQPQHF. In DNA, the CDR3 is TGTGCCAGCTTATCCTCGGGGGAGGGAGGTCAGCCCCAGCATTTT.

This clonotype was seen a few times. The DNA for the CDR3 is TGTGCCAGCAGACATCCTATCCCCTACGAGCAGTACTTC. This sequence encodes CASRHPIPYEQYF. The chain employs TRBV12-3 or TRBV12-4 and TRBJ2-7; D gene uncertain. The CDR3 is 13 amino acids. Trimming pared 6 bases from V and 2 bases from J, leaving 11 bases between.

CDR3 coding DNA: TGTGCCAGCAGCATGCAACAGGTTCTCTACACAGATACGCAGTATTTT. The encoded protein is CASSMQQVLYTDTQYF. The chain joins TRBV7-9 to TRBJ2-3; D is perhaps TRBD1 (5 bases). Trimming left V 5 bases short and J 2 bases short, with 17 bases between. Germline V gives CDR1 SEHNR, CDR2 FQNEAQ (reference sequence). The CDR3 covers 16 residues.

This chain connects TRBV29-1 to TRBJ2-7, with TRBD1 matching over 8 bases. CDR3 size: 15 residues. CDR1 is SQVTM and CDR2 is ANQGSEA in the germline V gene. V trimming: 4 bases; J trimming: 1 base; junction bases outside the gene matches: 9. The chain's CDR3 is CSVADRARGSYEQYF. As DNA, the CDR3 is TGCAGCGTTGCGGACAGGGCAAGGGGGTCCTACGAGCAGTACTTC.

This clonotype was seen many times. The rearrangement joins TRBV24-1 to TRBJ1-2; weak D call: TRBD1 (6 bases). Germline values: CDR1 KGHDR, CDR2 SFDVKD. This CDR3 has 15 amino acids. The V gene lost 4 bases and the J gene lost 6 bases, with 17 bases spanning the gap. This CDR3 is CATSDNHNRDDGYTF. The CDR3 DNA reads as TGTGCCACCAGTGACAACCATAACAGGGACGATGGCTACACCTTC.

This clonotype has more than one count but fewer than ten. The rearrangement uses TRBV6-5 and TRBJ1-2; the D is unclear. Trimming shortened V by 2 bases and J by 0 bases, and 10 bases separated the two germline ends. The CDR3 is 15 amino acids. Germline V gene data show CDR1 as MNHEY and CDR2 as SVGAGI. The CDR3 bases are TGTGCCAGCAGTTACGGCACAGCCCCTAACTATGGCTACACCTTC. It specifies CASSYGTAPNYGYTF.

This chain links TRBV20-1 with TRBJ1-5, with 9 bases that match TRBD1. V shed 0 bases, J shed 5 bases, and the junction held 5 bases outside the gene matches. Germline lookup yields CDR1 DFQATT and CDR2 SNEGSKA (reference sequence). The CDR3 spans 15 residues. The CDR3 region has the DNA TGCAGTGCTAGAGATGGACAGGGGCAACATCAGCCCCAGCATTTT. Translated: CSARDGQGQHQPQHF.

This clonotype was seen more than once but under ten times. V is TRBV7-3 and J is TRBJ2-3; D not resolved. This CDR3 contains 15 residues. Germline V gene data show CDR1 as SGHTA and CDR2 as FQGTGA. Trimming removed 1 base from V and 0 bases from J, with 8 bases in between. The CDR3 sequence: CASSLSQSSTDTQYF. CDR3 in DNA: TGTGCCAGCAGCTTAAGTCAGTCTAGCACAGATACGCAGTATTTT.

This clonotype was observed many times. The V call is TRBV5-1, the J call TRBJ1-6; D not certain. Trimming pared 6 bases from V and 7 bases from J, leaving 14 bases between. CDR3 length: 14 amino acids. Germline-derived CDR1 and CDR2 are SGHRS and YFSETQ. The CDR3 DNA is TGCGCCAGCAACCCCGCAGGTGAGAATTCACCCCTCCACTTT. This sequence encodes CASNPAGENSPLHF.

The CDR3: CASSGAGTGDEQYF. In DNA, the CDR3 is TGCGCCAGCAGCGGCGCCGGGACAGGGGACGAGCAGTACTTC. This sequence joins TRBV5-1 and TRBJ2-7; 10 nucleotides line up with TRBD1. The CDR3 contains 14 residues. The germline CDR1 and CDR2 sequences are SGHRS and YFSETQ. With V trimmed by 4 bases and J by 5 bases, 6 bases remained unmatched.

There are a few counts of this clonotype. Here the CDR3 DNA reads TGTGCCAGCAGCCTCGGGACACCTTTGGGGGAGACCCAGTACTTC. Its protein product is CASSLGTPLGETQYF. This sequence joins TRBV7-9 and TRBJ2-5; tentative D call: TRBD1 (6 bases). The CDR3 runs 15 residues. V lost 5 bases and J lost 5, with 18 bases in between. In germline, CDR1 is SEHNR, CDR2 FQNEAQ (reference sequence).

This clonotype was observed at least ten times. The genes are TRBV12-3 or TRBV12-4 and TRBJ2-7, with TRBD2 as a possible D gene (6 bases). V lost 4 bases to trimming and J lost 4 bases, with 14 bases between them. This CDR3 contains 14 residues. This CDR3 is CASSYGGEGYEQYF. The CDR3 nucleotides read TGTGCCAGCAGTTACGGGGGAGAGGGGTACGAGCAGTACTTC.

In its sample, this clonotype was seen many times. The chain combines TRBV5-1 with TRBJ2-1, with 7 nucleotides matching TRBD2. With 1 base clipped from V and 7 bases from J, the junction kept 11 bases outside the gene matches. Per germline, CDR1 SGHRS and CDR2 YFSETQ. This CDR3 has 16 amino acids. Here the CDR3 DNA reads TGCGCCAGCAGCTTGATTCTAGCCGGGGGAGGGAATGAGCAGTTCTTC. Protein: CASSLILAGGGNEQFF.

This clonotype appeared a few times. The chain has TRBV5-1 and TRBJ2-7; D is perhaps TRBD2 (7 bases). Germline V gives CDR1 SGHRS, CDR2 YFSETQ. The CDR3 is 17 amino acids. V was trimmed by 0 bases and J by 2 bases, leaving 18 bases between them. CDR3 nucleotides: TGCGCCAGCAGCTTGGGAGGGGGACTAAGCAATACCTACGAGCAGTACTTC. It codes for CASSLGGGLSNTYEQYF.

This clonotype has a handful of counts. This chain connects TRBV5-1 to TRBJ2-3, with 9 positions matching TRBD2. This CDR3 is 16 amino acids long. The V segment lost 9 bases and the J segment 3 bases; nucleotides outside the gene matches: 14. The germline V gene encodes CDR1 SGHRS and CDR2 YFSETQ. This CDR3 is CATSDSGGPRTDTQYF. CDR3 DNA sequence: TGCGCCACCTCGGATAGCGGGGGCCCTCGGACAGATACGCAGTATTTT.

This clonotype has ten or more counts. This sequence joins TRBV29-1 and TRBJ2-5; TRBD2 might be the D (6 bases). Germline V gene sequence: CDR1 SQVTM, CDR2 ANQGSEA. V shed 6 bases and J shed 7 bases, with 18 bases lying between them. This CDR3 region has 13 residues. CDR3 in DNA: TGCAGCGTCCAAGCCGCGGGGTTTGGGACCCAGTACTTC. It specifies CSVQAAGFGTQYF.

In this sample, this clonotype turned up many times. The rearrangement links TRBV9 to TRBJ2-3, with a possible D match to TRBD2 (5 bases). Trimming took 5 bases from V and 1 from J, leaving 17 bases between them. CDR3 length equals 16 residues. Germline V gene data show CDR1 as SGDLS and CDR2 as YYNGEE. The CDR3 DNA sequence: TGTGCCAGCAGTTCAGGAGCGGACCCAGGCACAGATACGCAGTATTTT. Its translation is CASSSGADPGTDTQYF.

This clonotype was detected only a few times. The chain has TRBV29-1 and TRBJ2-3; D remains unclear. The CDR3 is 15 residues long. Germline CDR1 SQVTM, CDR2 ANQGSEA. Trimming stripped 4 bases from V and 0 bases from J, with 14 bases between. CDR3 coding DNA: TGCAGCGTTGGGGGATGGTCTACTAGCACAGATACGCAGTATTTT. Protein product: CSVGGWSTSTDTQYF.

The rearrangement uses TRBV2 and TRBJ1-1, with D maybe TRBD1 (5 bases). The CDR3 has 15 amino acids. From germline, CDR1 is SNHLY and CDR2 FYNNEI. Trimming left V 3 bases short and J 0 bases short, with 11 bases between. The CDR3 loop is CASSEYDSLNTEAFF. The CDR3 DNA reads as TGTGCCAGCAGTGAGTATGACAGCCTGAACACTGAAGCTTTCTTT. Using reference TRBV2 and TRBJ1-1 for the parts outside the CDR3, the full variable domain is EPEVTQTPSHQVTQMGQEVILRCVPISNHLYFYWYRQILGQKVEFLVSFYNNEISEKSEIFDDQFSVERPDGSNFTLKIRSTKLEDSAMYFCASSEYDSLNTEAFFGQGTRLTVV.

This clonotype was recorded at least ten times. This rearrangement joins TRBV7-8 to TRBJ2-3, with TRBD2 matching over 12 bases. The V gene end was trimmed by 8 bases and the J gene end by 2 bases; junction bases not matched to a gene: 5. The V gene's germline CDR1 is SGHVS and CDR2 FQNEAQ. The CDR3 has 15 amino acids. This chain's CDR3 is CASSGLAGSTDTQYF. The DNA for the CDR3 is TGTGCCAGCTCAGGACTAGCGGGGTCCACAGATACGCAGTATTTT.

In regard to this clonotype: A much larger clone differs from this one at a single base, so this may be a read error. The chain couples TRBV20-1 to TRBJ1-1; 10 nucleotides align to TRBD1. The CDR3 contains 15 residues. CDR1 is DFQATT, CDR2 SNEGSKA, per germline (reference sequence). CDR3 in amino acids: CSARGTGVMNAEAFF. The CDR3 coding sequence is TGCAGTGCTAGGGGGACAGGGGTCATGAACGCTGAAGCTTTCTTT.